The 19 T cell receptor beta chains below all came from one sample that was sequenced in a study of beta chain features in type 1 diabetes. Sequencing targeted expressed TCRB transcripts, as all isolated RNA had been reverse transcribed. Using immunoSEQ multiplex PCR, the repertoire was profiled, and TCRdb retains in-frame clones only, with some absent. The sample gives under 400,000 clones, roughly 12% of which show up once; approximately 0.015% is in the top ten. Sequencing was done on a sample of naive CD4+ T cells from blood. The receptors were sampled from a man aged 18 to 29 in good health.

This sequence joins TRBV5-1 and TRBJ2-5, with TRBD2 matching over 13 bases. Germline loops: CDR1 SGHRS, CDR2 YFSETQ. The CDR3 loop spans 14 amino acids. Losses at the gene ends were 0 bases for V and 9 bases for J; bases not matched to a gene: 2. The CDR3 reads CASSLGLAGGPQYF. CDR3 bases: TGCGCCAGCAGCTTGGGACTAGCGGGGGGTCCCCAGTACTTC.

This clone was seen only a few times. The rearrangement uses TRBV2 and TRBJ2-7, with a possible D match to TRBD1 (6 bases). Germline V CDR1 and CDR2: SNHLY, FYNNEI. V was pared by 5 bases and J by 7 bases, with 15 bases between. The CDR3 runs 13 residues. The CDR3, as DNA: TGTGCCAGCAGTCGGGACACGGGGAGAGAGCAGTACTTC. Residues: CASSRDTGREQYF.

The chain has TRBV28 and TRBJ2-4; 9 nucleotides align to TRBD1. The junction had 3 bases not matched to a gene; V was cut back by 2 bases and J by 7 bases. The CDR3 sequence is 14 residues long. Germline-derived CDR1 and CDR2 are MDHEN and SYDVKM. CDR3 sequence reads: CASSLGTGSNIQYF. The CDR3 nucleotides are TGTGCCAGCAGTTTAGGGACAGGGAGTAACATTCAGTACTTC.

The rearrangement links TRBV27 to TRBJ2-1; the D gene is possibly TRBD1 (5 bases). Germline loops: CDR1 MNHEY, CDR2 SMNVEV (reference sequence). With 0 bases removed from V and 8 bases from J, the gap between germline ends came to 11 bases. CDR3 length: 14 amino acids. CDR3 amino acids: CASSLSGIGDEQFF. The CDR3 DNA sequence: TGTGCCAGCAGTTTATCAGGGATAGGGGATGAGCAGTTCTTC.

Here the CDR3 DNA reads TGTGCCAGCAGTTACTCCCGGGGGACCACAGATACGCAGTATTTT. This codes for CASSYSRGTTDTQYF. The chain has TRBV6-6 and TRBJ2-3, with a tentative D call TRBD2 (6 bases). With 0 bases removed from V and 2 bases from J, the gap between germline ends came to 9 bases. The CDR3 loop spans 15 amino acids. Looked up from germline, CDR1 is MNHNY and CDR2 is SVGAGI (reference sequence).

This clone was seen a handful of times. The rearrangement joins TRBV7-2 to TRBJ2-2; D remains unclear. The germline V gene has CDR1 SGHTA and CDR2 FQGNSA. V gave up 1 base and J gave up 3 bases, with 9 bases separating them. The CDR3 is made up of 15 amino acids. The CDR3 here is CASSLVAHYTGELFF. The CDR3 DNA is TGTGCCAGCAGCTTAGTTGCTCACTACACCGGGGAGCTGTTTTTT.

The CDR3 nucleotides read TGTGCCACTAGTCCTTCTGGCAGGGGCGCAACCTATGGCTACACCTTC. It yields the protein CATSPSGRGATYGYTF. The chain carries TRBV25-1 and TRBJ1-2; D is perhaps TRBD1 (6 bases). V lost 10 bases and J 4 bases, leaving 25 bases between the germline ends. The CDR3 spans 16 residues. Germline CDR1 reads MGHDK; CDR2 reads SYGVNS.

This sequence joins TRBV10-3 and TRBJ2-7, with D perhaps TRBD2 (7 bases). V was shortened by 10 bases and J by 4 bases, with 17 bases between the two germline ends. This CDR3 region has 13 residues. Germline V lookup: CDR1 ENHRY, CDR2 SYGVKD. The CDR3 DNA sequence: TGTGCCACTGGGGGGGGCGGTCGGTACGAGCAGTACTTC. It encodes CATGGGGRYEQYF.

In its sample, this clone was seen many times. Additional DNA sequences in this sample encode the identical CDR3. The chain carries TRBV30 and TRBJ1-5; D remains unclear. Germline V gene lookup returns CDR1 GTSNPN and CDR2 SVGIG (reference sequence). V was cut by 0 bases and J by 6 bases, with 9 bases left in between. The CDR3 consists of 13 residues. For the CDR3, the DNA is TGTGCCTGGAGTGTACGATCGGGTCAGCCCCAGCATTTT. Its protein product is CAWSVRSGQPQHF.

The rearrangement joins TRBV7-9 to TRBJ1-2; D call uncertain. CDR1 is SEHNR and CDR2 is FQNEAQ in the germline V gene (reference sequence). The CDR3 is 16 amino acids. The V and J ends lost 5 bases and 7 bases respectively, with 23 bases between them. CDR3 protein: CASSLVPIPPGGGYTF. The CDR3 coding sequence is TGTGCCAGCAGCCTTGTTCCGATACCCCCCGGTGGTGGCTACACCTTC.

The V gene is TRBV7-8, the J gene TRBJ2-5; tentative D call: TRBD1 (6 bases). V was pared by 6 bases and J by 5 bases, with 13 bases between. Looked up from germline, CDR1 is SGHVS and CDR2 is FQNEAQ. This CDR3 has 13 amino acids. The chain's CDR3 is CASRFTGMETQYF. The CDR3 DNA is TGTGCCAGCAGGTTCACAGGGATGGAGACCCAGTACTTC.

In this sample, this clone turned up a few times. V usage is TRBV19 and J usage is TRBJ2-1; maybe TRBD1 (5 bases). Trimming stripped 1 base from V and 8 bases from J, with 12 bases between. Germline CDR1 LNHDA, CDR2 SQIVND (reference sequence). The CDR3 covers 14 residues. This chain's CDR3 is CASSIGQGRDEQFF. Here the CDR3 DNA reads TGTGCCAGTAGTATAGGGCAGGGAAGGGATGAGCAGTTCTTC. Full variable domain (outside the CDR3, taken from reference TRBV19 and TRBJ2-1): DGGITQSPKYLFRKEGQNVTLSCEQNLNHDAMYWYRQDPGQGLRLIYYSQIVNDFQKGDIAEGYSVSREKKESFPLTVTSAQKNPTAFYLCASSIGQGRDEQFFGPGTRLTVL.

The chain couples TRBV7-2 to TRBJ2-7, with TRBD2 matching 11 bases. The CDR3 has 16 residues. Per germline, CDR1 SGHTA and CDR2 FQGNSA. V dropped 2 bases and J dropped 1; count of bases not matched to a gene: 4. Here the CDR3 reads CASSLLSSGGSYEQYF. CDR3 coding DNA: TGTGCCAGCAGCTTACTCTCTAGCGGGGGGTCCTACGAGCAGTACTTC.

The chain joins TRBV2 to TRBJ2-5; D is perhaps TRBD2 (6 bases). V was pared by 6 bases and J by 2 bases, with 19 bases between. Germline V CDR1 and CDR2: SNHLY, FYNNEI. The CDR3 sequence is 16 residues long. CDR3 DNA: TGTGCCAGCAGGTCGACGGGTCGGGGGTGGCAAGAGACCCAGTACTTC. It encodes CASRSTGRGWQETQYF.

The chain links TRBV28 to TRBJ2-7; no clear D gene. This CDR3 comprises 13 residues. The germline V gene has CDR1 MDHEN and CDR2 SYDVKM. The ends were cut back, 3 bases at V and 2 bases at J, with 8 bases in the middle. The CDR3 spells CASSLTPTYEQYF. The CDR3 bases are TGTGCCAGCAGTTTGACTCCTACCTACGAGCAGTACTTC.

The chain joins TRBV30 to TRBJ1-1; unclear D gene. The CDR3 extends over 13 amino acids. The ends were cut back, 1 base at V and 5 bases at J, with 11 bases in the middle. CDR1 is GTSNPN and CDR2 is SVGIG in the germline V gene (reference sequence). CDR3 loop: CAWSAGFLTEAFF. The CDR3 DNA follows: TGTGCCTGGAGTGCGGGGTTTCTAACTGAAGCTTTCTTT. The whole variable domain, remainder taken from reference TRBV30 and TRBJ1-1, is SQTIHQWPATLVQPVGSPLSLECTVEGTSNPNLYWYRQAAGRGLQLLFYSVGIGQISSEVPQNLSASRPQDRQFILSSKKLLLSDSGFYLCAWSAGFLTEAFFGQGTRLTVV.

The chain combines TRBV7-9 with TRBJ2-5, with 8 bases lining up with TRBD2. Germline V gives CDR1 SEHNR, CDR2 FQNEAQ (reference sequence). The CDR3 has 17 amino acids. With 3 bases clipped from V and 4 bases from J, the junction kept 13 bases outside the gene matches. The CDR3 nucleotides read TGTGCCAGCAGCTTCCGACGGGGGGGAGTAGGTGTAGAGACCCAGTACTTC. Its translation: CASSFRRGGVGVETQYF.

The rearrangement links TRBV28 to TRBJ2-1; 10 nucleotides agree with TRBD2. Germline lookup yields CDR1 MDHEN and CDR2 SYDVKM. CDR3 length: 16 residues. The J segment lost 7 bases and the V segment lost 4 bases, leaving 10 bases of the junction unmatched. CDR3 amino acids: CASSYSTASGSNEQFF. The CDR3 nucleotides read TGTGCCAGCAGTTACAGTACGGCTAGCGGGAGTAATGAGCAGTTCTTC.

This clone was picked up a small number of times. This chain joins TRBV10-3 and TRBJ2-5; TRBD1 might be the D (5 bases). Germline-derived CDR1 and CDR2 are ENHRY and SYGVKD. The length of the CDR3 is 13 residues. The ends were cut back, 7 bases at V and 0 bases at J, with 9 bases in the middle. The CDR3 DNA is TGTGCCATCACCGAGGACAACCAAGAGACCCAGTACTTC. This gives the protein CAITEDNQETQYF.